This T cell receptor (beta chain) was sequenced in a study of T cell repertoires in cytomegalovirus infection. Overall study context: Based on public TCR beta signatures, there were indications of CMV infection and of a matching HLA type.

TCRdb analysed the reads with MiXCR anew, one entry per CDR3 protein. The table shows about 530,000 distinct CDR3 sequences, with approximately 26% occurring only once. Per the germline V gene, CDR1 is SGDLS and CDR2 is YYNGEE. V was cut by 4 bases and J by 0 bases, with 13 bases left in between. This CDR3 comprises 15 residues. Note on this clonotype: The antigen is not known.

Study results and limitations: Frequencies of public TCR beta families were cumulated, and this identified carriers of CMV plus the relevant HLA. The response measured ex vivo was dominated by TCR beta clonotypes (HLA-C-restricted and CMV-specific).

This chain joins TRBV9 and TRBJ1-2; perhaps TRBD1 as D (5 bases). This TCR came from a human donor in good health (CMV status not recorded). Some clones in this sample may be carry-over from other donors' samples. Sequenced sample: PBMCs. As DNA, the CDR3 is TGTGCCAGCAGCATCTGGGACGGAGCTAACTATGGCTACACCTTC. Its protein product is CASSIWDGANYGYTF.